This TCR beta chain was sequenced for a study of T cell responses to AZD1222 COVID-19 vaccine. V lost 2 bases, J lost 5 bases, and 15 bases lay in between. The CDR3 totals 15 residues. Germline V gene lookup returns CDR1 MDHEN and CDR2 SYDVKM. The data were produced by immunoSEQ multiplex PCR, yet TCRdb's version contains in-frame clones alone and is incomplete. This table has more than 85,000 clones, around 93% appearing once. The sample here was peripheral blood, taken on day 0 of AZD1222 vaccination. The chain joins TRBV28 to TRBJ2-5; no clear D. The receptor was derived from an adult in good health. This chain's CDR3 is CASSLGSPAVETQYF. The CDR3 DNA reads TGTGCCAGCAGTTTAGGAAGCCCCGCGGTGGAGACCCAGTACTTC.